This T cell receptor (beta chain) derives from a study of cytomegalovirus exposure and HLA in healthy donors. Overall study results and limits: Among the CMV-associated chains, a few were confirmed in vitro as specific for CMV antigens. The classifier was said to identify cytomegalovirus status with high specificity and sensitivity.

This clone was counted a single time. Its antigen is unidentified. Germline-derived CDR1 and CDR2 are MNHNS and SASEGT. This CDR3 is 14 amino acids long. The V end was cut by 7 bases, the J end by 6 bases, with 19 bases between. Data came from immunoSEQ multiplex PCR; TCRdb stores just in-frame clones and leaves some out. The sample holds over 110,000 clones; 85% to 90% are singletons and the top ten take 8.5% to 9.5%. The sample taken for sequencing was PBMCs. This sequence was found in a man younger than 30 in good health and CMV-seropositive. The gene calls are TRBV6-1 and TRBJ2-7; TRBD2 might be the D (5 bases). CDR3 residues: CASIAQARSPEQYF. The CDR3 DNA follows: TGTGCCAGCATAGCGCAGGCAAGGAGTCCCGAGCAGTACTTC.